This T cell receptor (beta chain) was profiled in a study of T cell responses to AZD1222 COVID-19 vaccine. On this clone: The antigen is not known.

Notes on the study in general: No day 14 peak samples; only post-peak repertoires were characterized. At 160-218 and 743-854, vaccine-associated CD4 TCRs were dominant, and they spanned spike.

Data came from immunoSEQ multiplex PCR; TCRdb stores just in-frame clones and leaves some out. Of roughly 96,000 clones listed, roughly 90% are singletons. The sequence derives from an adult in good health. The starting material was peripheral blood, obtained on day 0 of AZD1222 vaccination.

CDR3 coding DNA: TGTGCCAGCAGTTTTACTAGCGGGGGAGTATCCTACAATGAGCAGTTCTTC. It translates to CASSFTSGGVSYNEQFF. This sequence joins TRBV27 and TRBJ2-1, with 11 nucleotides matching TRBD2. Germline CDR1 MNHEY, CDR2 SMNVEV (reference sequence). The CDR3 has 17 residues. The V segment lost 3 bases and the J segment 1 base; nucleotides outside the gene matches: 5.